This is a list of T cell receptor beta chains from one sample in a study of response to subunit inactivated influenza vaccine. TCRdb re-derived calls from the RT-PCR reads in MiXCR, one entry per CDR3 protein. The repertoire has some 500,000 distinct CDR3 sequences, approximately 16% of them found once; the top ten carry 2.5% to 3.5%. The material sequenced was CD4+ T cells sorted from PBMCs, taken 23 months after vaccination. All receptors come from a man between 50 and 69 years old who received an inactivated influenza vaccine. The CDR3 runs from the conserved cysteine through the conserved F or W. A D gene is named only where the DNA matches it firmly. Size is stated for part of the rows, as once, few or many counts, or as a class when the clone is expanded.

V gene	clone size	J gene	D gene	CDR3 DNA	CDR3 protein
TRBV12-3/TRBV12-4	many	TRBJ1-3	.	TGTGCCAGCAGATCCAGCGGAAACACCATATATTTT	CASRSSGNTIYF
TRBV9	few	TRBJ2-1	TRBD2	TGTGCCAGCAGCGCGGGGCCCGGGGGGAATGAGCAGTTCTTC	CASSAGPGGNEQFF
TRBV20-1	.	TRBJ2-3	TRBD2	TGCAGTGCTAGAGGTCTAGCGGGGAGCACAGATACGCAGTATTTT	CSARGLAGSTDTQYF
TRBV3-1	many	TRBJ2-3	.	TGTGCCAGCAGCCATGCCCGACTAGATAGTACGCAGTATTTT	CASSHARLDSTQYF
TRBV7-8	few	TRBJ1-2	.	TGTGCCAGCAGCCGGATCTCGGGTGGCGGATGGGGGGGCTACACCTTC	CASSRISGGGWGGYTF
TRBV20-1	few	TRBJ1-3	.	TGCAGTGCCCCGCGCAACACAGCAGCTGGAAACACCATATATTTT	CSAPRNTAAGNTIYF
TRBV3-1	many	TRBJ1-2	.	TGTGCCAGCAGCCAAGATGGGGCCCCACTTAACTATGGCTACACCTTC	CASSQDGAPLNYGYTF
TRBV5-1	.	TRBJ2-1	.	TGCGCCAGCAGCTTCAGTGGCGGGGTTTACAATGAGCAGTTCTTC	CASSFSGGVYNEQFF
TRBV5-1	.	TRBJ2-7	TRBD1	TGCGCCAGCAGCTTGGGACAGGGGAAGTCCGAGCAGTACTTC	CASSLGQGKSEQYF
TRBV15	.	TRBJ2-1	.	TGTGCCACCAGCAGGGACCCCGGTAATGAGCAGTTCTTC	CATSRDPGNEQFF
TRBV5-1	.	TRBJ1-5	.	TGCGCCAGCAGCTTTGGTTTGCGGGATGAGGGCCAGCCCCAGCATTTT	CASSFGLRDEGQPQHF
TRBV7-2	.	TRBJ1-5	.	TGTGCCAGCAGCTTACAGGTGGGAGGGCATCAGCCCCAGCATTTT	CASSLQVGGHQPQHF
TRBV20-1	.	TRBJ1-1	.	TGCAGTGCTAGGTTCGGCGGGGAGAACACTGAAGCTTTCTTT	CSARFGGENTEAFF
TRBV12-3/TRBV12-4	.	TRBJ2-7	TRBD1	TGTGCCAGCAGGCGTAGCAGGGGACAGTACGAGCAGTACTTC	CASRRSRGQYEQYF
TRBV4-2	.	TRBJ2-3	.	TGTGCCAGCAGCCAAGGCACCCCCACAGATACGCAGTATTTT	CASSQGTPTDTQYF
TRBV28	.	TRBJ1-2	.	TGTGCCAGCAGCCGACCCCCTAACTATGGCTACACCTTC	CASSRPPNYGYTF
TRBV4-1	many	TRBJ1-6	.	TGCGCCAGCAGCCAAGACCCGGACGCGGCCGGAACACCCCTCCACTTT	CASSQDPDAAGTPLHF
TRBV29-1	few	TRBJ2-7	.	TGCAGCGCCCTGGGACCGGCCTACGAGCAGTACTTC	CSALGPAYEQYF
TRBV2	few	TRBJ1-1	.	TGTGCCAGCAGTGACGCCGGGTCGAACACTGAAGCTTTCTTT	CASSDAGSNTEAFF
TRBV6-2/TRBV6-3	few	TRBJ1-1	.	TGTGCCAGCAGTTACATAGAGAGAATTGGCACTGAAGCTTTCTTT	CASSYIERIGTEAFF
TRBV7-2	few	TRBJ2-7	.	TGTTCCAGCAGCTTACGGTACGAGCAGTACTTC	CSSSLRYEQYF
TRBV5-1	many	TRBJ2-7	TRBD1	TGCGCCAGCATGTCCGGGACAGGGGCTTACGAGCAGTACTTC	CASMSGTGAYEQYF
TRBV4-1	few	TRBJ1-1	.	TGCGCCAGCAGCCAAGATCTTGGAGTGACTGAAGCTTTCTTT	CASSQDLGVTEAFF
TRBV29-1	.	TRBJ2-5	.	TGCAGCATCGGAGGGGCCCGGGAGACCCAGTACTTC	CSIGGARETQYF
TRBV29-1	many	TRBJ2-2	.	TGCAGCGGGGGACACACCAACACCGGGGAGCTGTTTTTT	CSGGHTNTGELFF
TRBV29-1	few	TRBJ2-6	.	TGCAGCGTAGCGGACCTACCCGGGGCCAACGTCCTGACTTTC	CSVADLPGANVLTF
TRBV18	.	TRBJ2-1	.	TGTGCCAGCTCACCACCCAGTAGAAGAAATGAGCAGTTCTTC	CASSPPSRRNEQFF
TRBV5-5	few	TRBJ1-2	.	TGTGCCAGCAGCTTCGGGAATGCCCAGAATGGCTACACCTTC	CASSFGNAQNGYTF
TRBV4-3	many	TRBJ2-3	.	TGCGCCAGCAGCCAGGCCGTGAGGGGGACAGATACGCAGTATTTT	CASSQAVRGTDTQYF
TRBV6-5	.	TRBJ2-7	.	TGTGCCAGCAGTTACTCACACGGGGGTAATTACGAGCAGTACTTC	CASSYSHGGNYEQYF
TRBV9	.	TRBJ2-3	TRBD1	TGTGCCAGCAGCGTAGGACAGGGCGGCACAGATACGCAGTATTTT	CASSVGQGGTDTQYF
TRBV9	.	TRBJ2-3	.	TGTGCCAGCAGCGTAGTGTGGGGCTCGGGCACAGATACGCAGTATTTT	CASSVVWGSGTDTQYF
TRBV4-2	many	TRBJ2-7	.	TGTGCCAGCAGCCAAGGAGTACTAGTTCCCTACGAGCAGTACTTC	CASSQGVLVPYEQYF
TRBV28	few	TRBJ2-7	.	TGTGCCAGCAGTATACCTGGAAAGGGAACCTACGAGCAGTACTTC	CASSIPGKGTYEQYF
TRBV4-1	many	TRBJ2-3	TRBD2	TGCGCCAGCAGCCAAGCTTTGCGGGGGGGCACAGATACGCAGTATTTT	CASSQALRGGTDTQYF